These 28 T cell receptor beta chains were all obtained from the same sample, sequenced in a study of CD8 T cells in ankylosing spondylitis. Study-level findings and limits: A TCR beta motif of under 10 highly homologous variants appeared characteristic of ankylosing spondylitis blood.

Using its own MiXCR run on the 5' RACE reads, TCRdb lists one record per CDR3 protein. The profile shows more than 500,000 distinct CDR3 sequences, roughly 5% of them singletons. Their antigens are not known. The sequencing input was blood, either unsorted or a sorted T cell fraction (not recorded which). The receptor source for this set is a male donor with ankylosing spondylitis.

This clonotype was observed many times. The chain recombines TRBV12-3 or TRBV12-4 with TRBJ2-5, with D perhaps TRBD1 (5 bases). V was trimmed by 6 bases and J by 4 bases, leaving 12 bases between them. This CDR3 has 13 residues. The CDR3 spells CASSQTQGETQYF. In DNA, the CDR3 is TGTGCCAGCAGCCAAACTCAGGGAGAGACCCAGTACTTC.

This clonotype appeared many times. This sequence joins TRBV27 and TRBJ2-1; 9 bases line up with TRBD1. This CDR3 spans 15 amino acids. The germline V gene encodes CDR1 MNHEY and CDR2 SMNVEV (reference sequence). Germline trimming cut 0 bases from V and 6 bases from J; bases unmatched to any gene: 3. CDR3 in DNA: TGTGCCAGCAGTTTATCTGGGACAGGGTTCAATGAGCAGTTCTTC. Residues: CASSLSGTGFNEQFF.

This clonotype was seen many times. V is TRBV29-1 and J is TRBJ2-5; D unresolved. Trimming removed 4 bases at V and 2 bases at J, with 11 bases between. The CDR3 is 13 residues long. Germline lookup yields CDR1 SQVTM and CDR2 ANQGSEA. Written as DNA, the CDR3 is TGCAGCGTTGCTGGGCAGCCACAAGAGACCCAGTACTTC. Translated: CSVAGQPQETQYF.

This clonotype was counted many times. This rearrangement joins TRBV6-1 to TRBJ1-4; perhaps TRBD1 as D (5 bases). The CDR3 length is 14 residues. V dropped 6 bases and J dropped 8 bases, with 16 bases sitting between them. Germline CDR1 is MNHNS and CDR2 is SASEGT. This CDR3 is CASRATGRGEKLFF. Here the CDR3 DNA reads TGTGCCAGCAGGGCTACGGGGAGGGGAGAAAAACTGTTTTTT.

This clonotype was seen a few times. The CDR3 DNA follows: TGCGCCAGCAGCTTGGCACCTTCCGGGACTAGCGAGCAGTACTTC. Its protein product is CASSLAPSGTSEQYF. V usage is TRBV5-1 and J usage is TRBJ2-7; 8 positions agree with TRBD2. Germline trimming cut 0 bases from V and 6 bases from J; bases unmatched to any gene: 8. Germline loops: CDR1 SGHRS, CDR2 YFSETQ. The CDR3 spans 15 residues. The full variable domain, with the rest looked up from reference TRBV5-1 and TRBJ2-7, is KAGVTQTPRYLIKTRGQQVTLSCSPISGHRSVSWYQQTPGQGLQFLFEYFSETQRNKGNFPGRFSGRQFSNSRSEMNVSTLELGDSALYLCASSLAPSGTSEQYFGPGTRLTVT.

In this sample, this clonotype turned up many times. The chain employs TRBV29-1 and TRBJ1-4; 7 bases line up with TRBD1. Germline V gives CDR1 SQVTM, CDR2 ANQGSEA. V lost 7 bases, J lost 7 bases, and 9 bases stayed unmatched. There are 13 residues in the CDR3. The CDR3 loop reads CSAGTAWGEKLFF. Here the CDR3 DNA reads TGCAGCGCCGGGACAGCCTGGGGTGAAAAACTGTTTTTT.

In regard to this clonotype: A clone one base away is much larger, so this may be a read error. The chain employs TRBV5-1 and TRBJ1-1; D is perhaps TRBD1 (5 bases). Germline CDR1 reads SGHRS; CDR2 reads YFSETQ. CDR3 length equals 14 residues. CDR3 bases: TGCGCCAGCAGCCGGGGGGAGGTGAACACTCAAGCTTTCTTT. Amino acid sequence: CASSRGEVNTQAFF.

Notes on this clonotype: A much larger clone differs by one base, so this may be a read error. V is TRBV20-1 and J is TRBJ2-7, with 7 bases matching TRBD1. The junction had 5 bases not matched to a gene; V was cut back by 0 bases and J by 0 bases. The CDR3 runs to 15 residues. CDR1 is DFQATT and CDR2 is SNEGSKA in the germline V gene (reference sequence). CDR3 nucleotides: TGCAGTGCTAGAGACCAGGGGGATAGCTCCTACGAGCAGTACTTC. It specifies CSARDQGDSSYEQYF.

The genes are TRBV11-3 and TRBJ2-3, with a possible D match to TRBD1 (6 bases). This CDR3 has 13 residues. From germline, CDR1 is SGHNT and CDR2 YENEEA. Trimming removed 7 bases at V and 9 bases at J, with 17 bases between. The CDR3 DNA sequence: TGTGCCAGCACCAATCCAGGGGATGAAACGCAGTATTTT. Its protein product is CASTNPGDETQYF.

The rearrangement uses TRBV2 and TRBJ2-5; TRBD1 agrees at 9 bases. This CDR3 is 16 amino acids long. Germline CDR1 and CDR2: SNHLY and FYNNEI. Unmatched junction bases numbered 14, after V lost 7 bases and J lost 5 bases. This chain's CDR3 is CASTAGVGQGDETQYF. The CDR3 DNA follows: TGTGCCAGCACAGCCGGAGTGGGACAGGGTGATGAGACCCAGTACTTC.

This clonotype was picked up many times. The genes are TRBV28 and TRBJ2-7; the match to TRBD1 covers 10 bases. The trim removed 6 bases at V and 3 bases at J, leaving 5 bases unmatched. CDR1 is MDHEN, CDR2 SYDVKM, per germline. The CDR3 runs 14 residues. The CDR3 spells CASRRDRGNYEQYF. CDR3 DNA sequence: TGTGCCAGCAGGCGGGACAGGGGAAACTACGAGCAGTACTTC. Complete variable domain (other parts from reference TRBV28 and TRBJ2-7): DVKVTQSSRYLVKRTGEKVFLECVQDMDHENMFWYRQDPGLGLRLIYFSYDVKMKEKGDIPEGYSVSREKKERFSLILESASTNQTSMYLCASRRDRGNYEQYFGPGTRLTVT.

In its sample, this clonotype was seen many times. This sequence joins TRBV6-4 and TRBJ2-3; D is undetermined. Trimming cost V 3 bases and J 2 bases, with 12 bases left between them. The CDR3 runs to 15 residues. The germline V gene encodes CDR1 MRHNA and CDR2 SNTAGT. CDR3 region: CASSEGGHNTDTQYF. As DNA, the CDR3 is TGTGCCAGCAGTGAAGGTGGGCATAACACAGATACGCAGTATTTT.

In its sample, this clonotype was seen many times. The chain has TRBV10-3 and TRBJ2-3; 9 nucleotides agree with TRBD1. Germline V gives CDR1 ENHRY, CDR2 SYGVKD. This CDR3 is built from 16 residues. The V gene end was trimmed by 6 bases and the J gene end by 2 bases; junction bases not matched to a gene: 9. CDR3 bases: TGTGCCATCAGCCCGGGACAGGGTGGGAACACAGATACGCAGTATTTT. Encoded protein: CAISPGQGGNTDTQYF.

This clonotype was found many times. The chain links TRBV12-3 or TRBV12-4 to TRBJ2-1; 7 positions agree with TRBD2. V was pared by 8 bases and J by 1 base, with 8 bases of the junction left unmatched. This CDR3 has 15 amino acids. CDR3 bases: TGTGCCAGCTCAAAGGAGGGAGGGTCCTACAATGAGCAGTTCTTC. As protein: CASSKEGGSYNEQFF.

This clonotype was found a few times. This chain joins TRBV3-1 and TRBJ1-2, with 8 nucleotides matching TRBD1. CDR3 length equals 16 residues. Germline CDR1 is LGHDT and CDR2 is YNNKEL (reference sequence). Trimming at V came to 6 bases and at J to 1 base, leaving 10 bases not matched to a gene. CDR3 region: CASRSLDRGVNYGYTF. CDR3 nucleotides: TGTGCCAGCAGGTCCTTAGACAGGGGTGTTAACTATGGCTACACCTTC.

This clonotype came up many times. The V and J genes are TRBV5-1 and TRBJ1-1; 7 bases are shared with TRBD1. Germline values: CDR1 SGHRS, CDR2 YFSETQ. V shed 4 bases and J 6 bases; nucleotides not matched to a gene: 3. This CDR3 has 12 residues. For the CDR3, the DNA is TGCGCCAGCAGCCCGACAGGGTCTGAAGCTTTCTTT. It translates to CASSPTGSEAFF.

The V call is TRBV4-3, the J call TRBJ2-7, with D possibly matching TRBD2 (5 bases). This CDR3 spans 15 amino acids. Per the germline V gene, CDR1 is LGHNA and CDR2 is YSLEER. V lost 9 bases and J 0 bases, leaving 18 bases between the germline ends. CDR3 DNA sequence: TGCGCCAGACATTTCCTGAGGGAGAGCTCCTACGAGCAGTACTTC. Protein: CARHFLRESSYEQYF.

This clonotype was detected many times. The CDR3 region has the DNA TGCAGTGCTAGTTCTAGCGGGGGTTCCGGGGAGCTGTTTTTT. Amino acids: CSASSSGGSGELFF. The gene calls are TRBV20-1 and TRBJ2-2; the match to TRBD2 covers 10 bases. The CDR3 extends over 14 amino acids. Germline CDR1 and CDR2: DFQATT and SNEGSKA (reference sequence). The junction had 4 bases not matched to a gene; V was cut back by 3 bases and J by 6 bases.

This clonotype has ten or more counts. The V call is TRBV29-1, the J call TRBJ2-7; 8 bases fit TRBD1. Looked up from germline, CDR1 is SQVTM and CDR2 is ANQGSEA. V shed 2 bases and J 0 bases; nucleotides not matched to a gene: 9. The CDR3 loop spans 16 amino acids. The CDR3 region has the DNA TGCAGCGTTGAAACCTCCGGGACAGGAAGCTCCTACGAGCAGTACTTC. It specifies CSVETSGTGSSYEQYF.

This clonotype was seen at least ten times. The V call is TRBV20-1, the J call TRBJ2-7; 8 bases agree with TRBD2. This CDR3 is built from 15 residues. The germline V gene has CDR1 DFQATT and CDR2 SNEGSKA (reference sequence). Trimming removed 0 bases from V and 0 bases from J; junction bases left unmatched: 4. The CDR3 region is CSARDTLAGSYEQYF. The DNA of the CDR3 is TGCAGTGCTAGAGATACGCTAGCGGGCTCCTACGAGCAGTACTTC.

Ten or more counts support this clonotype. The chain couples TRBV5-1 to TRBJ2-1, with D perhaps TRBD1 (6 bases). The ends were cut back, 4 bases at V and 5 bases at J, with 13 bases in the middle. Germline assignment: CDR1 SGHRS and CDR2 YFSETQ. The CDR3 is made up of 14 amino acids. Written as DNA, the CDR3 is TGCGCCAGCAGCAAACAGGGAACCCACAATGAGCAGTTCTTC. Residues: CASSKQGTHNEQFF.

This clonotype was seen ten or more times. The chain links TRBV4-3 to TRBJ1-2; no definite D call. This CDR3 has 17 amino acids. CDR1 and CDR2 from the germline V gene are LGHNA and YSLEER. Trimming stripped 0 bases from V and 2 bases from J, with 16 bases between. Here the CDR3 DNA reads TGCGCCAGCAGCCAAGAACCCCGATCCCTTTTAAACTATGGCTACACCTTC. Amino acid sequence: CASSQEPRSLLNYGYTF.

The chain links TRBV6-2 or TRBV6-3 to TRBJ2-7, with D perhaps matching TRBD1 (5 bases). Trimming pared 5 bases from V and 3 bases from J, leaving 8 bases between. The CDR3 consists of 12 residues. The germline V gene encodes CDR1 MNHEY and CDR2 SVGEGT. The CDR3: CASSQGRYEQYF. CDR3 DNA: TGTGCCAGCAGTCAGGGCCGCTACGAGCAGTACTTC.

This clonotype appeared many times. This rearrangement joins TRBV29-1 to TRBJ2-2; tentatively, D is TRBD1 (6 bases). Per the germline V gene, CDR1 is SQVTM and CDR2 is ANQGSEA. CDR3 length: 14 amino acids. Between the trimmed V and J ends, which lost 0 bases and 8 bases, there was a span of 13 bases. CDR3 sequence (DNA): TGCAGCGTTGAAGATAACAGGGTAACGGGGGAGCTGTTTTTT. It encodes CSVEDNRVTGELFF.

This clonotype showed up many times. The CDR3 DNA is TGTGCCAGCAGTTTATCGGGCGGATATAGCAATCAGCCCCAGCATTTT. It is translated as CASSLSGGYSNQPQHF. The chain combines TRBV27 with TRBJ1-5; D gene unclear. With 0 bases removed from V and 0 bases from J, the gap between germline ends came to 9 bases. The germline V gene encodes CDR1 MNHEY and CDR2 SMNVEV (reference sequence). CDR3 length equals 16 residues.

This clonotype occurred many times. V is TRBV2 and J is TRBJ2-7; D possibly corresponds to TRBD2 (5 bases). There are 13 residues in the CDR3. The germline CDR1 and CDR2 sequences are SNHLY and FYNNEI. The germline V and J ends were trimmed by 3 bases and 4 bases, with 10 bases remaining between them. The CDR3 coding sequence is TGTGCCAGCAGTGACGGGATAGGGTACGAGCAGTACTTC. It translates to CASSDGIGYEQYF.

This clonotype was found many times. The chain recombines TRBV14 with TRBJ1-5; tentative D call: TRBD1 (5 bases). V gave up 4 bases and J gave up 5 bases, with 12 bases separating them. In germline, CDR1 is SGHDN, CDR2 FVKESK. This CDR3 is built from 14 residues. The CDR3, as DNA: TGTGCCAGCAGCCCAACGGGGGGGGATCAGCCCCAGCATTTT. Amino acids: CASSPTGGDQPQHF.

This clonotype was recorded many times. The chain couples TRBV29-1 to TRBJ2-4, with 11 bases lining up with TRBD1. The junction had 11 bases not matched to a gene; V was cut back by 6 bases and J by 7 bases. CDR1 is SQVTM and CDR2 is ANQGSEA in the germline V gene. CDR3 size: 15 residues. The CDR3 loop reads CSVVGQGAKENIQYF. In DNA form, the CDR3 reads TGCAGCGTGGTCGGACAGGGGGCGAAAGAGAACATTCAGTACTTC.